This entry lists 9 T cell receptor beta chains sequenced from one sample in a study of graft-versus-host responses after intestinal transplantation. These receptors have no known antigen. The protocol was immunoSEQ multiplex PCR, while the TCRdb copy is restricted to in-frame clones and leaves out a portion. Here the sample spans tens of thousands of clones, roughly 91% being singletons. The sequenced sample was unstimulated CD8+ T cells sorted from spleen or lymph node cells, obtained before intestinal transplant. These receptors were obtained from a human donor who received an intestinal transplant.

On this clone itself: The sample has other DNA sequences that encode this CDR3 too. V gene TRBV4-1 combines with J gene TRBJ2-7, with 8 bases lining up with TRBD2. The CDR3 runs 16 residues. V shed 1 base and J 0 bases; nucleotides not matched to a gene: 5. Germline values: CDR1 MGHRA, CDR2 YSYEKL. The CDR3 sequence is CASSQVTSAHSYEQYF. The CDR3 bases are TGCGCCAGCAGCCAAGTGACTAGCGCCCACTCCTACGAGCAGTACTTC.

This clone was counted once. The chain is built from TRBV7-9 and TRBJ2-3; 7 bases align to TRBD1. The trim removed 5 bases at V and 2 bases at J, leaving 7 bases unmatched. Germline CDR1 is SEHNR and CDR2 is FQNEAQ (reference sequence). The CDR3 has 15 residues. The CDR3 region has the DNA TGTGCCAGCAGCACACAGGGGCAACTCACAGATACGCAGTATTTT. As protein: CASSTQGQLTDTQYF.

The count of this clone is one. V gene TRBV4-3 combines with J gene TRBJ2-7; D possibly corresponds to TRBD2 (7 bases). The CDR3 is 16 residues long. Deletions cut 0 bases from V and 4 bases from J, with 16 bases between. CDR1 and CDR2 (germline): LGHNA, YSLEER. In DNA, the CDR3 is TGCGCCAGCAGCCAAGATTCCCCTGGGGGGGCGTACGAGCAGTACTTC. This translates into CASSQDSPGGAYEQYF.

This clone was seen just once. The chain recombines TRBV29-1 with TRBJ1-1; TRBD1 is a possible D gene (6 bases). CDR1 and CDR2 from the germline V gene are SQVTM and ANQGSEA. The CDR3 loop spans 15 amino acids. Trimming took off 2 bases at V and 1 base at J, with 14 bases between the two ends. CDR3 protein: CSVEYRAVGNTEAFF. The CDR3 DNA reads as TGCAGCGTTGAATACAGGGCGGTGGGGAACACTGAAGCTTTCTTT.

CDR3 DNA sequence: TGTGCCAGCAGTCACTACGAGCAGTACTTC. Protein sequence: CASSHYEQYF. The chain carries TRBV2 and TRBJ2-7; D gene unclear. V was pared by 5 bases and J by 3 bases, with 2 bases between. The CDR3 extends over 10 amino acids. Germline assignment: CDR1 SNHLY and CDR2 FYNNEI.

The table lists this clone with a count of one. The J gene is TRBJ2-7, the V gene TRBV6-1; no reliable D call. Trimming shortened V by 2 bases and J by 4 bases, and 15 bases separated the two germline ends. The CDR3 length is 15 residues. The germline gives CDR1 MNHNS, CDR2 SASEGT. This CDR3 is CASSELGNIRYEQYF. The CDR3 DNA is TGTGCCAGCAGTGAACTGGGCAATATTAGATACGAGCAGTACTTC.

The gene calls are TRBV29-1 and TRBJ2-1, with D possibly being TRBD1 (5 bases). Germline CDR1 reads SQVTM; CDR2 reads ANQGSEA. This CDR3 contains 16 residues. Trimming shortened V by 1 base and J by 2 bases, and 15 bases separated the two germline ends. CDR3 amino acids: CSVEALTGTPYNEQFF. The DNA of the CDR3 is TGCAGCGTTGAAGCCCTAACAGGAACCCCCTACAATGAGCAGTTCTTC.

The V and J genes are TRBV5-6 and TRBJ2-3, with D unclear. CDR1 is SGHDT and CDR2 is YYEEEE in the germline V gene. This CDR3 contains 13 residues. V shed 0 bases and J shed 2 bases, with 4 bases lying between them. CDR3 bases: TGTGCCAGCAGCTTGGACTACACAGATACGCAGTATTTT. Protein sequence: CASSLDYTDTQYF. Full variable domain (remainder filled in from reference TRBV5-6 and TRBJ2-3): DAGVTQSPTHLIKTRGQQVTLRCSPKSGHDTVSWYQQALGQGPQFIFQYYEEEERQRGNFPDRFSGHQFPNYSSELNVNALLLGDSALYLCASSLDYTDTQYFGPGTRLTVL.

The J gene is TRBJ2-7, the V gene TRBV7-9; TRBD1 is a possible D gene (6 bases). Trimming removed 2 bases at V and 3 bases at J, with 14 bases between. Per germline, CDR1 SEHNR and CDR2 FQNEAQ (reference sequence). The length of the CDR3 is 15 residues. The CDR3 DNA sequence: TGTGCCAGCAGCTTAAGCCAGGGGATGATCTACGAGCAGTACTTC. As protein: CASSLSQGMIYEQYF. Drawing the rest from reference TRBV7-9 and TRBJ2-7, the complete variable domain is DTGVSQNPRHKITKRGQNVTFRCDPISEHNRLYWYRQTLGQGPEFLTYFQNEAQLEKSRLLSDRFSAERPKGSFSTLEIQRTEQGDSAMYLCASSLSQGMIYEQYFGPGTRLTVT.